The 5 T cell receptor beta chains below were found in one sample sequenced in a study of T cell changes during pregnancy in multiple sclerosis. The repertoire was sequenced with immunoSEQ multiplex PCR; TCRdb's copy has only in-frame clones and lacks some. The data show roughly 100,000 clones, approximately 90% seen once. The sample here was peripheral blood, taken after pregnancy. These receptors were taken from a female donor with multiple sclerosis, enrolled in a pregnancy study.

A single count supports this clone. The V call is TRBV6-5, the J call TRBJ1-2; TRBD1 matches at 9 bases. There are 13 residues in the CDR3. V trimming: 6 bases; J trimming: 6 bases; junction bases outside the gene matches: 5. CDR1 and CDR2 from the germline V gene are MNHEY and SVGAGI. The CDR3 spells CASRRDRVDGYTF. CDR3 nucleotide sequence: TGTGCCAGCAGACGGGACAGGGTCGATGGCTACACCTTC.

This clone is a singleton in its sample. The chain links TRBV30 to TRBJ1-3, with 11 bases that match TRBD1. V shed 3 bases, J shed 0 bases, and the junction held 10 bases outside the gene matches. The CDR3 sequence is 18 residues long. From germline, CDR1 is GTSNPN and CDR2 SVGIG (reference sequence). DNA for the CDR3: TGTGCCTGGAGGGGACAGGGGGAGATAAGTAACTCTGGAAACACCATATATTTT. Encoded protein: CAWRGQGEISNSGNTIYF.

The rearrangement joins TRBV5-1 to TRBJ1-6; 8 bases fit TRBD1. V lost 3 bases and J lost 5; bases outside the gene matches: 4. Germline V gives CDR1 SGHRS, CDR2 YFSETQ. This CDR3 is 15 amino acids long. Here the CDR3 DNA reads TGCGCCAGCAGCTCGACAGGGGCTAATAATTCACCCCTCCACTTT. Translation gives CASSSTGANNSPLHF.

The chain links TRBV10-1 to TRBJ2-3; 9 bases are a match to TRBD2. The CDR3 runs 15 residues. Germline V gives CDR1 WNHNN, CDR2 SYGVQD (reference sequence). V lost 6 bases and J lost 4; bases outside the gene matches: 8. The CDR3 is CASRLLAGGADTQYF. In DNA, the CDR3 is TGCGCCAGCAGGCTTTTGGCGGGAGGGGCAGATACGCAGTATTTT.

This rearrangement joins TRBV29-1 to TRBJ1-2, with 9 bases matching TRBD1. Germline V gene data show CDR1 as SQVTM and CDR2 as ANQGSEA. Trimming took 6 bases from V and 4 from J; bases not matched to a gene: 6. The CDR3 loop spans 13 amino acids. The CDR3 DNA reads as TGCAGCGTCAAAAGACAGGGGGGCTATGGCTACACCTTC. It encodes CSVKRQGGYGYTF.